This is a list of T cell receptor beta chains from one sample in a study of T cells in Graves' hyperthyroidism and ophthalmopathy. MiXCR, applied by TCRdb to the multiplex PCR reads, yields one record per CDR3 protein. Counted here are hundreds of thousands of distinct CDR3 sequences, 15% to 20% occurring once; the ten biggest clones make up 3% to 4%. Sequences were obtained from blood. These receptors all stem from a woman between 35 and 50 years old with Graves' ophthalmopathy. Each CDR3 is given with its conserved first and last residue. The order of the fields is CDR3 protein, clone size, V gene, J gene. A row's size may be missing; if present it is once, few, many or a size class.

CDR3: CASSLNDYNEQFF
size: few
V: TRBV5-1
J: TRBJ2-1

CDR3: CASSEVGGGQPQHF
size: once
V: TRBV6-1
J: TRBJ1-5

CDR3: CASGSLAGGYNEQFF
size: many
V: TRBV12-5
J: TRBJ2-1

CDR3: CSVEDLGGPQHF
size: .
V: TRBV29-1
J: TRBJ1-5

CDR3: CASSLEFGREGGYTF
size: few
V: TRBV12-3/TRBV12-4
J: TRBJ1-2

CDR3: CATSRGGASQETQYF
size: many
V: TRBV15
J: TRBJ2-5

CDR3: CASSVGGLEETQYF
size: many
V: TRBV9
J: TRBJ2-5

CDR3: CASSLEGGPTGKQFF
size: few
V: TRBV7-2
J: TRBJ2-1

CDR3: CASSIRDFYGYTF
size: many
V: TRBV6-1
J: TRBJ1-2

CDR3: CASSFSGLNNEQFF
size: few
V: TRBV28
J: TRBJ2-1

CDR3: CSAREILGFNQPQHF
size: many
V: TRBV20-1
J: TRBJ1-5

CDR3: CASSERPYTDTQYF
size: many
V: TRBV7-2
J: TRBJ2-3

CDR3: CASSTSAGGNSPLHF
size: .
V: TRBV19
J: TRBJ1-6

CDR3: CASSPRGVAGVSEQYF
size: many
V: TRBV2
J: TRBJ2-7

CDR3: CASTSGSFEQYF
size: .
V: TRBV28
J: TRBJ2-7

CDR3: CSVVAVDTQYF
size: few
V: TRBV29-1
J: TRBJ2-3

CDR3: CSARVGVAEAFF
size: many
V: TRBV20-1
J: TRBJ1-1

CDR3: CSVTSGLAGYNEQFF
size: few
V: TRBV29-1
J: TRBJ2-1

CDR3: CASGWEKNTEAFF
size: few
V: TRBV12-5
J: TRBJ1-1

CDR3: CASRPPKGYHEQFF
size: .
V: TRBV19
J: TRBJ2-1

CDR3: CASSSPLGLTYEQYF
size: many
V: TRBV2
J: TRBJ2-7

CDR3: CASRTRGRGTDTQYF
size: many
V: TRBV28
J: TRBJ2-3

CDR3: CASRPGLAGGRADTQYF
size: many
V: TRBV2
J: TRBJ2-3

CDR3: CASRPVEGSTDTQYF
size: few
V: TRBV7-9
J: TRBJ2-3

CDR3: CASSPSRWRFPNYGYTF
size: many
V: TRBV7-8
J: TRBJ1-2

CDR3: CASSLQGYDEQFF
size: many
V: TRBV11-3
J: TRBJ2-1

CDR3: CASTPTSAGTGELFF
size: many
V: TRBV12-3/TRBV12-4
J: TRBJ2-2

CDR3: CSARDYQGVLGAQYF
size: many
V: TRBV20-1
J: TRBJ2-5

CDR3: CASSLGSGIGAGPGELFF
size: many
V: TRBV6-1
J: TRBJ2-2

CDR3: CAWSPREGSPLHF
size: many
V: TRBV30
J: TRBJ1-6

CDR3: CAGMRGRVGDEQFF
size: .
V: TRBV7-9
J: TRBJ2-1

CDR3: CASSRTDTDTQYF
size: many
V: TRBV18
J: TRBJ2-3

CDR3: CASRPGASTEAFF
size: many
V: TRBV28
J: TRBJ1-1

CDR3: CASSQAGGRDTQYF
size: many
V: TRBV14
J: TRBJ2-3